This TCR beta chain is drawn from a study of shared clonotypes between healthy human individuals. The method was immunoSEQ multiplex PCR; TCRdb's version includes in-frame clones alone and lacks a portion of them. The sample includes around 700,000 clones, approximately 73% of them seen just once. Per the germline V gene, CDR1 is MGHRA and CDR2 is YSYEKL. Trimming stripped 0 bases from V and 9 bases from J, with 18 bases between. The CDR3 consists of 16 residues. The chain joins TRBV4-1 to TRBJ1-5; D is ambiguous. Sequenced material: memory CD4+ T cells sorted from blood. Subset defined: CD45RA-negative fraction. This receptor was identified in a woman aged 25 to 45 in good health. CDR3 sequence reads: CASSQDRIPSRGPQHF. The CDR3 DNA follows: TGCGCCAGCAGCCAAGACCGGATCCCATCGAGAGGGCCCCAGCATTTT.